Listed below are T cell receptor beta chains from one sample, sequenced in a study of cytomegalovirus exposure and HLA in healthy donors. Only in-frame clones appear in the TCRdb table, and some are missing; sequencing was by immunoSEQ multiplex PCR. The table shows fewer than 200,000 clones, with approximately 75% occurring only once. The sequenced sample consisted of PBMCs. The receptors shown here come from a girl between 5 and 17 years old in good health and CMV-seronegative. Each CDR3 is given with its conserved first and last residue. Fields, in order: V gene, J gene, D gene, clone size, CDR3 protein, CDR3 DNA. D genes are given only for firm matches. Only part of the rows carry a size: once, few, many, or a class if the clone is expanded.

v_call: TRBV5-6
j_call: TRBJ1-1
d_call: -
clone_size: -
cdr3_aa: CASSRNTEAFF
cdr3_nt: TGTGCCAGCAGCCGGAACACTGAAGCTTTCTTT

v_call: TRBV30
j_call: TRBJ1-1
d_call: -
clone_size: -
cdr3_aa: CAWSADRNTEAFF
cdr3_nt: TGTGCCTGGAGCGCGGACAGGAACACTGAAGCTTTCTTT

v_call: TRBV27
j_call: TRBJ1-5
d_call: -
clone_size: -
cdr3_aa: CASSPIEGWDSNQPQHF
cdr3_nt: TGTGCCAGCAGTCCCATTGAGGGTTGGGATAGCAATCAGCCCCAGCATTTT

v_call: TRBV5-4
j_call: TRBJ2-5
d_call: -
clone_size: -
cdr3_aa: CASSSDYLYQETQYF
cdr3_nt: TGTGCCAGCAGCTCGGACTATCTGTACCAAGAGACCCAGTACTTC

v_call: TRBV19
j_call: TRBJ1-3
d_call: -
clone_size: few
cdr3_aa: CASNYRSGNTIYF
cdr3_nt: TGTGCCAGTAACTACAGGTCTGGAAACACCATATATTTT

v_call: TRBV9
j_call: TRBJ2-3
d_call: TRBD2
clone_size: -
cdr3_aa: CASSVGGRSTDTQYF
cdr3_nt: TGTGCCAGCAGCGTAGGCGGGAGAAGCACAGATACGCAGTATTTT

v_call: TRBV2
j_call: TRBJ2-7
d_call: TRBD1
clone_size: few
cdr3_aa: CASLRTGTYEQYF
cdr3_nt: TGTGCCAGCCTTAGGACAGGTACCTACGAGCAGTACTTC

v_call: TRBV5-1
j_call: TRBJ1-1
d_call: -
clone_size: -
cdr3_aa: CASSFLNQGEAFF
cdr3_nt: TGCGCCAGCAGCTTTCTAAACCAGGGAGAAGCTTTCTTT

v_call: TRBV10-3
j_call: TRBJ2-7
d_call: TRBD1
clone_size: -
cdr3_aa: CAISSAGTGGGEQYF
cdr3_nt: TGTGCCATCAGTTCGGCCGGGACAGGGGGCGGAGAGCAGTACTTC

v_call: TRBV5-1
j_call: TRBJ2-5
d_call: -
clone_size: few
cdr3_aa: CASRREGETQYF
cdr3_nt: TGCGCCAGCAGGCGCGAGGGTGAGACCCAGTACTTC

v_call: TRBV6-6
j_call: TRBJ1-2
d_call: -
clone_size: -
cdr3_aa: CASSYSLAATYGYTF
cdr3_nt: TGTGCCAGCAGTTACTCCCTGGCGGCCACCTATGGCTACACCTTC